The rows below give T cell receptor beta chains drawn from one sample of a study of T cells in Graves' hyperthyroidism and ophthalmopathy. TCRdb reprocessed the multiplex PCR reads via MiXCR and lists one record per CDR3 protein. The sample has 300,000 to 500,000 distinct CDR3 sequences, 11% to 15% seen once; the top ten hold around 28%. Sequenced material: blood. Every receptor here comes from a man aged 45-60 years with Graves' ophthalmopathy. Each CDR3 is given with its conserved first and last residue. The order of the fields is CDR3 protein, CDR3 DNA, V gene, D gene, clone size, J gene. The D gene is left open where the match is weak. The size of a clone is reported for some rows only, either as once, few or many, or as a class for expanded clones.

CDR3aa: CASSVGSYNSPLHF; CDR3nt: TGTGCCAGCAGTGTAGGGTCCTATAATTCACCCCTCCACTTT; v_gene: TRBV12-3/TRBV12-4; d_gene: NA; abundance: many; j_gene: TRBJ1-6
CDR3aa: CASSLAGEIGPYEQYF; CDR3nt: TGCGCCAGCAGCTTGGCGGGGGAAATCGGTCCCTACGAGCAGTACTTC; v_gene: TRBV5-1; d_gene: NA; abundance: NA; j_gene: TRBJ2-7
CDR3aa: CASSLSGSTNEKLFF; CDR3nt: TGTGCCAGCAGTTTATCAGGGTCGACTAATGAAAAACTGTTTTTT; v_gene: TRBV27; d_gene: NA; abundance: NA; j_gene: TRBJ1-4
CDR3aa: CATSRGTTMNTEAFF; CDR3nt: TGTGCCACCAGCAGAGGTACGACGATGAACACTGAAGCTTTCTTT; v_gene: TRBV15; d_gene: NA; abundance: NA; j_gene: TRBJ1-1
CDR3aa: CASSQGLAGLYEQYF; CDR3nt: TGTGCCAGCAGCCAGGGACTAGCGGGGTTATACGAGCAGTACTTC; v_gene: TRBV12-3/TRBV12-4; d_gene: TRBD2; abundance: many; j_gene: TRBJ2-7
CDR3aa: CSARDMMTTTDTQYF; CDR3nt: TGCAGTGCTAGAGATATGATGACTACCACAGATACGCAGTATTTT; v_gene: TRBV20-1; d_gene: NA; abundance: many; j_gene: TRBJ2-3
CDR3aa: CASSLSRLASDTQYF; CDR3nt: TGTGCCAGCAGTTTATCGCGACTAGCGTCCGATACGCAGTATTTT; v_gene: TRBV12-3/TRBV12-4; d_gene: TRBD2; abundance: NA; j_gene: TRBJ2-3
CDR3aa: CASSLRATKSQHF; CDR3nt: TGTGCCAGCAGTTTACGAGCAACCAAGTCCCAGCATTTT; v_gene: TRBV28; d_gene: NA; abundance: few; j_gene: TRBJ1-5
CDR3aa: CASSVRGYEQYF; CDR3nt: TGTGCCAGCAGCGTTAGAGGCTACGAGCAGTACTTC; v_gene: TRBV7-9; d_gene: NA; abundance: many; j_gene: TRBJ2-7
CDR3aa: CASSETRGGAEVYF; CDR3nt: TGTGCCAGCAGTGAAACCCGGGGAGGAGCGGAGGTCTACTTC; v_gene: TRBV6-1; d_gene: NA; abundance: NA; j_gene: TRBJ2-5
CDR3aa: CSAAGTGVGEQYF; CDR3nt: TGCAGCGCAGCCGGGACAGGGGTTGGCGAGCAGTACTTC; v_gene: TRBV29-1; d_gene: TRBD1; abundance: many; j_gene: TRBJ2-7
CDR3aa: CASSLGAGGMGYF; CDR3nt: TGTGCCAGCAGTTTAGGAGCAGGGGGCATGGGGTACTTC; v_gene: TRBV12-3/TRBV12-4; d_gene: TRBD1; abundance: many; j_gene: TRBJ2-7
CDR3aa: CASSPARGRAGHEQYF; CDR3nt: TGTGCCAGCAGCCCCGCCCGTGGGAGGGCTGGTCACGAGCAGTACTTC; v_gene: TRBV3-1; d_gene: TRBD2; abundance: many; j_gene: TRBJ2-7
CDR3aa: CASSDGTVYNEQFF; CDR3nt: TGCGCCAGCAGCGACGGGACTGTATACAATGAGCAGTTCTTC; v_gene: TRBV5-1; d_gene: NA; abundance: many; j_gene: TRBJ2-1
CDR3aa: CASSYIASGSYEQYF; CDR3nt: TGTGCCAGCAGTTACATTGCTAGCGGCTCCTACGAGCAGTACTTC; v_gene: TRBV6-5; d_gene: TRBD2; abundance: many; j_gene: TRBJ2-7
CDR3aa: CASSSRALAAVTGERFF; CDR3nt: TGTGCCAGCAGTTCCCGGGCCCTAGCGGCGGTCACCGGGGAGCGGTTTTTT; v_gene: TRBV6-5; d_gene: TRBD2; abundance: once; j_gene: TRBJ2-2
CDR3aa: CASSQVEGAYANTGELFF; CDR3nt: TGCGCCAGCAGCCAAGTTGAGGGGGCCTACGCGAACACCGGGGAGCTGTTTTTT; v_gene: TRBV4-1; d_gene: TRBD1; abundance: NA; j_gene: TRBJ2-2
CDR3aa: CASSLDPRVGYTF; CDR3nt: TGTGCCAGCAGTTTAGACCCTCGGGTCGGCTACACCTTC; v_gene: TRBV12-3/TRBV12-4; d_gene: NA; abundance: few; j_gene: TRBJ1-2
CDR3aa: CSARDRGTGYNEQFF; CDR3nt: TGCAGTGCTAGAGATCGGGGGACAGGGTACAATGAGCAGTTCTTC; v_gene: TRBV20-1; d_gene: TRBD1; abundance: many; j_gene: TRBJ2-1
CDR3aa: CASSISLGAGRDTEAFF; CDR3nt: TGTGCCAGTAGTATAAGTCTCGGAGCAGGACGTGACACTGAAGCTTTCTTT; v_gene: TRBV19; d_gene: NA; abundance: NA; j_gene: TRBJ1-1
CDR3aa: CASSVEQGSVGEQYF; CDR3nt: TGTGCCAGCAGCGTAGAACAGGGGAGTGTGGGTGAGCAGTACTTC; v_gene: TRBV5-4; d_gene: TRBD1; abundance: few; j_gene: TRBJ2-7
CDR3aa: CASSNLAGPLNEQFF; CDR3nt: TGTGCCAGCAGCAACCTAGCGGGGCCTTTGAATGAGCAGTTCTTC; v_gene: TRBV4-2; d_gene: TRBD2; abundance: NA; j_gene: TRBJ2-1
CDR3aa: CASSSYGTGDLPYNEQFF; CDR3nt: TGTGCCAGCAGCTCTTACGGGACAGGGGATCTTCCCTACAATGAGCAGTTCTTC; v_gene: TRBV11-1; d_gene: TRBD1; abundance: many; j_gene: TRBJ2-1
CDR3aa: CAWREDRTRELFF; CDR3nt: TGTGCCTGGAGGGAAGACAGGACGCGGGAGCTGTTTTTT; v_gene: TRBV30; d_gene: NA; abundance: many; j_gene: TRBJ2-2
CDR3aa: CASSQITASGNTIYF; CDR3nt: TGTGCCAGCAGCCAGATCACAGCCTCTGGAAACACCATATATTTT; v_gene: TRBV3-1; d_gene: NA; abundance: many; j_gene: TRBJ1-3
CDR3aa: CASSSPARGRITYEQYF; CDR3nt: TGTGCCAGCAGCTCCCCTGCGAGAGGAAGGATAACCTACGAGCAGTACTTC; v_gene: TRBV11-2; d_gene: NA; abundance: many; j_gene: TRBJ2-7
CDR3aa: CASGALTSGNNEQFF; CDR3nt: TGTGCCAGCGGGGCTTTGACTAGCGGGAACAATGAGCAGTTCTTC; v_gene: TRBV5-4; d_gene: TRBD2; abundance: few; j_gene: TRBJ2-1
CDR3aa: CASSPSPLLAEFTDTQYF; CDR3nt: TGTGCCAGCAGCCCCAGTCCCCTACTAGCGGAGTTCACAGATACGCAGTATTTT; v_gene: TRBV7-9; d_gene: TRBD2; abundance: NA; j_gene: TRBJ2-3
CDR3aa: CASGQGSTDTQYF; CDR3nt: TGTGCCAGCGGACAGGGTAGCACAGATACGCAGTATTTT; v_gene: TRBV27; d_gene: TRBD1; abundance: many; j_gene: TRBJ2-3
CDR3aa: CSAASGYNEQFF; CDR3nt: TGCAGTGCTGCAAGCGGATACAATGAGCAGTTCTTC; v_gene: TRBV20-1; d_gene: NA; abundance: many; j_gene: TRBJ2-1
CDR3aa: CASSFAGNNEKLFF; CDR3nt: TGTGCCAGCAGTTTTGCAGGGAATAATGAAAAACTGTTTTTT; v_gene: TRBV27; d_gene: NA; abundance: NA; j_gene: TRBJ1-4
CDR3aa: CSVSVDLVNTIYF; CDR3nt: TGCAGCGTATCAGTGGATTTAGTCAACACCATATATTTT; v_gene: TRBV29-1; d_gene: NA; abundance: NA; j_gene: TRBJ1-3
CDR3aa: CASSRMAGQNTEAFF; CDR3nt: TGTGCCAGCAGCCGGATGGCGGGGCAGAACACTGAAGCTTTCTTT; v_gene: TRBV11-3; d_gene: NA; abundance: many; j_gene: TRBJ1-1
CDR3aa: CASTSARDTQYF; CDR3nt: TGTGCCAGCACCTCCGCAAGGGATACGCAGTATTTT; v_gene: TRBV7-9; d_gene: NA; abundance: NA; j_gene: TRBJ2-3
CDR3aa: CASWDNAGEQYF; CDR3nt: TGTGCCAGCTGGGACAACGCGGGCGAGCAGTACTTC; v_gene: TRBV18; d_gene: NA; abundance: NA; j_gene: TRBJ2-7
CDR3aa: CASGLNRAMNTEAFF; CDR3nt: TGTGCCAGCGGATTGAACAGGGCCATGAACACTGAAGCTTTCTTT; v_gene: TRBV7-9; d_gene: NA; abundance: few; j_gene: TRBJ1-1
CDR3aa: CASIKSRTNEKLFF; CDR3nt: TGTGCCAGCATAAAGAGCCGAACTAATGAAAAACTGTTTTTT; v_gene: TRBV6-1; d_gene: NA; abundance: few; j_gene: TRBJ1-4
CDR3aa: CASSHGDEQFF; CDR3nt: TGTGCCAGCAGCCACGGCGATGAGCAGTTCTTC; v_gene: TRBV3-1; d_gene: NA; abundance: many; j_gene: TRBJ2-1
CDR3aa: CSADSPRDGFEKLFF; CDR3nt: TGCAGTGCCGACTCCCCACGGGACGGATTTGAAAAACTGTTTTTT; v_gene: TRBV20-1; d_gene: NA; abundance: NA; j_gene: TRBJ1-4
CDR3aa: CASSSPGGRETQYF; CDR3nt: TGTGCCAGCAGTTCCCCGGGGGGACGGGAGACCCAGTACTTC; v_gene: TRBV12-3/TRBV12-4; d_gene: TRBD2; abundance: many; j_gene: TRBJ2-5
CDR3aa: CASSQDLGTSGRAFGDEQFF; CDR3nt: TGTGCCAGCAGCCAAGATCTTGGGACTAGCGGGAGGGCCTTCGGGGATGAGCAGTTCTTC; v_gene: TRBV3-1; d_gene: TRBD2; abundance: many; j_gene: TRBJ2-1
CDR3aa: CASSLFIGVNTEAFF; CDR3nt: TGTGCCAGCAGCTTATTTATAGGGGTGAACACTGAAGCTTTCTTT; v_gene: TRBV11-2; d_gene: NA; abundance: many; j_gene: TRBJ1-1
CDR3aa: CASSDKTGGGSYNEQFF; CDR3nt: TGTGCCAGCAGCGATAAAACAGGGGGGGGATCCTACAATGAGCAGTTCTTC; v_gene: TRBV7-3; d_gene: NA; abundance: many; j_gene: TRBJ2-1
CDR3aa: CASSLDSTFANEKLFF; CDR3nt: TGTGCCAGCAGCTTAGATTCAACGTTCGCTAATGAAAAACTGTTTTTT; v_gene: TRBV11-3; d_gene: NA; abundance: many; j_gene: TRBJ1-4
CDR3aa: CASSLVGGFPYEQYF; CDR3nt: TGTGCCAGCAGCTTAGTAGGGGGATTCCCCTACGAGCAGTACTTC; v_gene: TRBV11-2; d_gene: NA; abundance: many; j_gene: TRBJ2-7
CDR3aa: CASSQFQGRSHNEQFF; CDR3nt: TGCGCCAGCAGCCAATTCCAGGGCCGATCACACAATGAGCAGTTCTTC; v_gene: TRBV4-1; d_gene: NA; abundance: few; j_gene: TRBJ2-1
CDR3aa: CASSQHSGAVTEAFF; CDR3nt: TGTGCCAGCAGCCAACACTCAGGGGCCGTCACTGAAGCTTTCTTT; v_gene: TRBV14; d_gene: NA; abundance: few; j_gene: TRBJ1-1
CDR3aa: CASSERDRAYGYTF; CDR3nt: TGTGCCAGCAGCGAAAGAGACAGGGCCTATGGCTACACCTTC; v_gene: TRBV9; d_gene: TRBD1; abundance: few; j_gene: TRBJ1-2